The 7 T cell receptor beta chains reported below all come from one sample, sequenced in a study of vaccination and CD4 T cells after COVID-19 (dated by TCRdb to 2021 to 2024). Sample treatment or condition, as interpreted from the label and publication: approximately 11-day PBMC culture with coronavirus spike peptide pools or control peptides (ViraFEST assay). The library was produced with PCR. Instrument used: Illumina iSeq 100. TCR sequencing of DNA from cultured CD4+ T cells used the Oncomine TCR Beta short-read assay at the Johns Hopkins FTIC core. TCRdb reanalyzed the raw reads on its own, using fastp at Q25 for trimming and MiXCR for clone calling, and kept in-frame beta chains. Identical CDR3 protein sequences are pooled into one entry, listed with their most common genes and DNA. The sample profile shows 15,000 to 20,000 distinct CDR3 sequences; roughly 50% of them were found once. The top ten clones comprise around 2.6% of the sample.

Which antigens these TCRs recognize remains unknown. Sequences were derived from CD4+ T cells from blood, cultured in vitro, sampled after SARS-CoV-2 vaccination. Receptor source: a human donor who had recovered from COVID-19.

This chain joins TRBV19 and TRBJ1-1, with 7 bases matching TRBD1. V lost 3 bases to trimming and J lost 0 bases; unmatched junction nucleotides: 10. This CDR3 is 17 amino acids long. CDR1 is LNHDA and CDR2 is SQIVND in the germline V gene (reference sequence). The CDR3 loop reads CASSIGQGGIMNTEAFF. The DNA of the CDR3 is TGTGCCAGTAGTATTGGTCAGGGGGGGATTATGAACACTGAAGCTTTCTTT.

The V and J genes are TRBV7-2 and TRBJ2-5, with TRBD2 matching over 10 bases. J lost 1 base, V lost 5 bases, and 10 bases had no gene match. The CDR3 loop spans 17 amino acids. CDR1 is SGHTA, CDR2 FQGNSA, per germline. The CDR3 loop reads CASSLTRLAGAQETQYF. The CDR3 DNA follows: TGTGCCAGCAGCCTAACGAGGCTAGCGGGGGCCCAAGAGACCCAGTACTTC.

V and J are TRBV28 and TRBJ1-1, with D perhaps TRBD1 (6 bases). From germline, CDR1 is MDHEN and CDR2 SYDVKM. Trimming shortened V by 6 bases and J by 0 bases, and 11 bases separated the two germline ends. The CDR3 is 14 amino acids. The CDR3, as DNA: TGTGCCAGCAGAATCGCAGGGGTGAACACTGAAGCTTTCTTT. Its translation: CASRIAGVNTEAFF.

The chain employs TRBV15 and TRBJ2-1, with a tentative D call TRBD2 (5 bases). The V end lost 5 bases, the J end lost 10 bases, and 18 bases lay between the germline ends. This CDR3 spans 14 amino acids. The germline V gene encodes CDR1 LNHNV and CDR2 YYDKDF (reference sequence). The CDR3 bases are TGTGCCACCAGCGCCGGCGGGTGGGCGAACGAGCAGTTCTTC. As protein: CATSAGGWANEQFF.

In its sample, this clonotype was seen a few times. V usage is TRBV20-1 and J usage is TRBJ2-2; the D is unclear. Germline V gene lookup returns CDR1 DFQATT and CDR2 SNEGSKA (reference sequence). V was trimmed by 5 bases and J by 0 bases, leaving 7 bases between them. The CDR3 consists of 13 residues. The CDR3 DNA follows: TGCAGTGCTCGACGGACGAACACCGGGGAGCTGTTTTTT. The encoded protein is CSARRTNTGELFF.

The chain has TRBV20-1 and TRBJ1-1; the D gene is possibly TRBD1 (6 bases). The germline V gene encodes CDR1 DFQATT and CDR2 SNEGSKA (reference sequence). Deletions cut 0 bases from V and 11 bases from J, with 13 bases between. The length of the CDR3 is 12 residues. CDR3 protein: CSARDNSRGAFF. For the CDR3, the DNA is TGCAGTGCTAGAGATAATAGTAGGGGGGCTTTCTTT.

The chain links TRBV28 to TRBJ1-2, with TRBD1 identical over 10 bases. The trim removed 8 bases at V and 7 bases at J, leaving 7 bases unmatched. The CDR3 length is 13 residues. Germline values: CDR1 MDHEN, CDR2 SYDVKM. CDR3 loop: CASGWTGGSGYTF. The CDR3 DNA reads as TGTGCCAGCGGCTGGACAGGGGGTTCTGGCTACACCTTC.